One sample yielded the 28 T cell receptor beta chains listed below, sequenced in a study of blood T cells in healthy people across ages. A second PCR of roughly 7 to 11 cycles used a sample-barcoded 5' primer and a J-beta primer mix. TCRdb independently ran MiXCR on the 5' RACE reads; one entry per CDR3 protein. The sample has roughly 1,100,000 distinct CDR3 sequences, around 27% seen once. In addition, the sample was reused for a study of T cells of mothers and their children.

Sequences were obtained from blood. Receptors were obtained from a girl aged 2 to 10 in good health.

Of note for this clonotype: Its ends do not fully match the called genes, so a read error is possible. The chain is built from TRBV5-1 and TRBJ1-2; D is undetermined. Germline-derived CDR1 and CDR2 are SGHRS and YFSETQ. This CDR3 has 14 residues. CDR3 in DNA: TGCGTCAGCAGCTTTCGGCAGGCAGAGTATGGCTACACCTTC. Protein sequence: CVSSFRQAEYGYTF.

CDR3 DNA: TGCGCCAGCAGCCTGTTGACAATTTCGGAGGAGCAGTACTTC. Its protein is CASSLLTISEEQYF. The chain links TRBV5-1 to TRBJ2-7; D unresolved. The CDR3 consists of 14 residues. V was clipped by 4 bases and J by 7 bases, with 18 bases between them. Per the germline V gene, CDR1 is SGHRS and CDR2 is YFSETQ. The full variable domain, rest sourced from reference TRBV5-1 and TRBJ2-7, is KAGVTQTPRYLIKTRGQQVTLSCSPISGHRSVSWYQQTPGQGLQFLFEYFSETQRNKGNFPGRFSGRQFSNSRSEMNVSTLELGDSALYLCASSLLTISEEQYFGPGTRLTVT.

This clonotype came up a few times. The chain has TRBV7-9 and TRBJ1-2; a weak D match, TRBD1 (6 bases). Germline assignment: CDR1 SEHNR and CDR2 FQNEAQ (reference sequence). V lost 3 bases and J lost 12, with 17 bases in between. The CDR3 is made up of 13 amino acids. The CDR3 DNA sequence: TGTGCCAGCAGCTTGACAGGCCTACAGGGCAACACCTTC. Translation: CASSLTGLQGNTF.

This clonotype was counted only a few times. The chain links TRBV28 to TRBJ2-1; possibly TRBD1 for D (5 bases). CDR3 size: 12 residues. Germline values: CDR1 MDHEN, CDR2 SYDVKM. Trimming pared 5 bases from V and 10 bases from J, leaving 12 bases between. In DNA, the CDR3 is TGTGCCAGCAGTCCATTACAGGTGGAGCAGTTCTTC. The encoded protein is CASSPLQVEQFF.

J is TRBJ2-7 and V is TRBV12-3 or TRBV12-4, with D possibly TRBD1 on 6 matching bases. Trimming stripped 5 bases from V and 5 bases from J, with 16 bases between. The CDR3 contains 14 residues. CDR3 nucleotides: TGTGCCAGCAGTAATACCCCAGGGGCTCACGAGCAGTACTTC. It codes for CASSNTPGAHEQYF.

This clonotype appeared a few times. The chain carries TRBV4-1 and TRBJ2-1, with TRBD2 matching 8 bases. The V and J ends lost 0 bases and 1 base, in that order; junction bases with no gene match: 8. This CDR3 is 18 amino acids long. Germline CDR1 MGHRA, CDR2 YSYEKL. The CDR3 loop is CASSQDKGLAGSYNEQFF. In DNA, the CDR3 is TGCGCCAGCAGCCAAGATAAGGGGTTAGCGGGATCCTACAATGAGCAGTTCTTC.

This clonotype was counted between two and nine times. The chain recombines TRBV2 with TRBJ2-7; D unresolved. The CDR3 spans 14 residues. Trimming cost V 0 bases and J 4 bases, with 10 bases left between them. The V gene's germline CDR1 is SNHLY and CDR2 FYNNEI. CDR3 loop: CASSEAHGVYEQYF. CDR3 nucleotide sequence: TGTGCCAGCAGTGAAGCGCATGGAGTATACGAGCAGTACTTC.

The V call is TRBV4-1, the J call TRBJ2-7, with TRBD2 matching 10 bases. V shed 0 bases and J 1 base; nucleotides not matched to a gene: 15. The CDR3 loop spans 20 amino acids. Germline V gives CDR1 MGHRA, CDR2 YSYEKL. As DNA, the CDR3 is TGCGCCAGCAGCCAAGATTATCTAGCGGGAGCGACGCTTAGGTCCTACGAGCAGTACTTC. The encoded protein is CASSQDYLAGATLRSYEQYF.

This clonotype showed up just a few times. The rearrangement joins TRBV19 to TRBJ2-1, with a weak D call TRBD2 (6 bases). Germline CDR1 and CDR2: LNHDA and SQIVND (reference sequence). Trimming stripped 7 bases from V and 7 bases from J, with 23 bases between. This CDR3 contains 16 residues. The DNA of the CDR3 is TGTGCCAGTAAATTAGACAGTCTTGGGGACTGGAATGAGCAGTTCTTC. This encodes CASKLDSLGDWNEQFF.

CDR3 in amino acids: CASSPYWTGGNEQFF. CDR3 sequence (DNA): TGTGCCAGCAGCCCCTACTGGACAGGGGGCAATGAGCAGTTCTTC. The chain couples TRBV12-3 or TRBV12-4 to TRBJ2-5; 10 bases map to TRBD1. The tail of the sequence fits TRBJ2-1 better, so the J call may be wrong. This CDR3 region has 15 residues.

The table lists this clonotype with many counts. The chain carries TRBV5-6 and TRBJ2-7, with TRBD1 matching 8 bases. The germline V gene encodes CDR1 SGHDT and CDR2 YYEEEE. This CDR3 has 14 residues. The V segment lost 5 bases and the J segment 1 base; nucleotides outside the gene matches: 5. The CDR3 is CASSFTGGSYEQYF. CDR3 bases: TGTGCCAGCAGTTTCACAGGGGGATCCTACGAGCAGTACTTC.

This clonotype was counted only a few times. The DNA of the CDR3 is TGTGCCAGCAGTTCCCCGGAGCGGACCTACAATGAGCAGTTCTTC. Its translation is CASSSPERTYNEQFF. The genes are TRBV12-3 or TRBV12-4 and TRBJ2-1; a weak D match, TRBD2 (5 bases). There are 15 residues in the CDR3. V was trimmed by 4 bases and J by 2 bases, leaving 12 bases between them.

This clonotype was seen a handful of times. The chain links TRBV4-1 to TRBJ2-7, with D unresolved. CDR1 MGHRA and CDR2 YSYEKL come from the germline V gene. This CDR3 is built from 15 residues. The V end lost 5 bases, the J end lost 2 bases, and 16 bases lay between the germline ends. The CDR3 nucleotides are TGCGCCAGCAGCTCAGAGATAGCTAGAGCCTACGAGCAGTACTTC. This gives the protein CASSSEIARAYEQYF.

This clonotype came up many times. In DNA form, the CDR3 reads TGTGCCAGCAGTGAACGGGCAGGGACGAATTCACCCCTCCACTTT. This translates into CASSERAGTNSPLHF. V gene TRBV25-1 combines with J gene TRBJ1-6; TRBD1 is a possible D gene (5 bases). The ends were cut back, 2 bases at V and 7 bases at J, with 12 bases in the middle. The CDR3 has 15 residues. CDR1 is MGHDK, CDR2 SYGVNS, per germline.

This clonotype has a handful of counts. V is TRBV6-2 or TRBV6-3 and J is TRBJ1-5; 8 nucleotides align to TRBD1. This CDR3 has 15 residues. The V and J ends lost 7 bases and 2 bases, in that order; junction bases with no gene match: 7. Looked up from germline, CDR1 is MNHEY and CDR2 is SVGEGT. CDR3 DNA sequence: TGTGCCAGCAACCCAGGGGGCTGGGGCAATCAGCCCCAGCATTTT. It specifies CASNPGGWGNQPQHF.

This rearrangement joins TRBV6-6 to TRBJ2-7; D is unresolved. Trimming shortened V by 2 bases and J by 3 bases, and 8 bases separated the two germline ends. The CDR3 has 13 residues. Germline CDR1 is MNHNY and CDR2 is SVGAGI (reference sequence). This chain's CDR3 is CASSYGPYYEQYF. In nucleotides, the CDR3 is TGTGCCAGCAGTTACGGCCCCTACTACGAGCAGTACTTC.

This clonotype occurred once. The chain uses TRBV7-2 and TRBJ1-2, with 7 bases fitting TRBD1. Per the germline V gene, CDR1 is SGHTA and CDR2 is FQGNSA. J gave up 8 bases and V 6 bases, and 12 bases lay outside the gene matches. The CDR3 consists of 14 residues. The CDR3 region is CASRSTGVFEGYTF. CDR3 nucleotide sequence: TGTGCCAGCAGGTCCACAGGGGTATTTGAAGGCTACACCTTC.

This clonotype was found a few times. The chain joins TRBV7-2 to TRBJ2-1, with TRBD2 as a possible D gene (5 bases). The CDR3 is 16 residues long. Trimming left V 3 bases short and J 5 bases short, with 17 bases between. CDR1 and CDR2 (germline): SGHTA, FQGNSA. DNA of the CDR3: TGTGCCAGCAGCTTTCCCCCGAGCGGATCGCACAATGAGCAGTTCTTC. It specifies CASSFPPSGSHNEQFF.

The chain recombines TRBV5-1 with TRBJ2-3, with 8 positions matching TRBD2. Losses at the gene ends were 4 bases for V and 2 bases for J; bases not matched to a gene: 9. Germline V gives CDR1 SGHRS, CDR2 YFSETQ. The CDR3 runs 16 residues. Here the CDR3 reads CASSPGASGYTDTQYF. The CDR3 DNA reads TGCGCCAGCAGCCCCGGGGCTAGCGGGTACACAGATACGCAGTATTTT.

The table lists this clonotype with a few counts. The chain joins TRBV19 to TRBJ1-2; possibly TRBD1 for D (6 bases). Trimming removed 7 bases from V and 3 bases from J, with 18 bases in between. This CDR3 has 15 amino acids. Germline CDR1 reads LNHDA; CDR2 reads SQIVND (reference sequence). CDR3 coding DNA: TGTGCCAGTACTGAGGACAGAGGCTTTTACTATGGCTACACCTTC. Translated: CASTEDRGFYYGYTF.

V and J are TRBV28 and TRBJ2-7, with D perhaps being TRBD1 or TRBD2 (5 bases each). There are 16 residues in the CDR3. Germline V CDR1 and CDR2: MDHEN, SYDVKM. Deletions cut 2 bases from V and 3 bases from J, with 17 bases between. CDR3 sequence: CASSLTPGRGVYEQYF. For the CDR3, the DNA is TGTGCCAGCAGTTTAACACCCGGGCGAGGGGTCTACGAGCAGTACTTC.

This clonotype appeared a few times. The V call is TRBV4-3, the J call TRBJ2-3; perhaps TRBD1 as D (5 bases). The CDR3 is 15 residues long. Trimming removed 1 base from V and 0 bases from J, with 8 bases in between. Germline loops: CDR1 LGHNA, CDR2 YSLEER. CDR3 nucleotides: TGCGCCAGCAGCCAAGTGGCAGGGAGCACAGATACGCAGTATTTT. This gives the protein CASSQVAGSTDTQYF.

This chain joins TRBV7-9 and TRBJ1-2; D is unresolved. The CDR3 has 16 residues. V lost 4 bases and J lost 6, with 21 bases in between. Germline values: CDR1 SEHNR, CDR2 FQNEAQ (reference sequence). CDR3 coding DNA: TGTGCCAGCAGCTCCCGCCTTGTATCGGGGTACGATGGCTACACCTTC. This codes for CASSSRLVSGYDGYTF.

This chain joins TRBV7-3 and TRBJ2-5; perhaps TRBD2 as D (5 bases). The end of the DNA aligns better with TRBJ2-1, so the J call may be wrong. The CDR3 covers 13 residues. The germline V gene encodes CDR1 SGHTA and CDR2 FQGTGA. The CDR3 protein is CASSLIRGNEQFF. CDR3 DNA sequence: TGTGCCAGCAGCTTAATCCGGGGAAATGAGCAGTTCTTC.

The CDR3 DNA follows: TGCAGTGCCAACAGGGGCGCGTTCCTGAGCGGCTACACCTTC. Amino acids: CSANRGAFLSGYTF. The gene calls are TRBV20-1 and TRBJ1-2; 7 bases agree with TRBD1. Looked up from germline, CDR1 is DFQATT and CDR2 is SNEGSKA (reference sequence). V dropped 6 bases and J dropped 8; count of bases not matched to a gene: 15. This CDR3 comprises 14 residues.

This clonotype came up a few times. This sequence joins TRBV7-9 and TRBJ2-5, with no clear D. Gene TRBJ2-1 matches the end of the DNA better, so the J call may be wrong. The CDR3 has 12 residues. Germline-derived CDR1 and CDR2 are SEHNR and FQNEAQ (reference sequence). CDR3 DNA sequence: TGTGCCAGCAGCCCCGATACCAAGACGCAGTTCTTC. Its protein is CASSPDTKTQFF.

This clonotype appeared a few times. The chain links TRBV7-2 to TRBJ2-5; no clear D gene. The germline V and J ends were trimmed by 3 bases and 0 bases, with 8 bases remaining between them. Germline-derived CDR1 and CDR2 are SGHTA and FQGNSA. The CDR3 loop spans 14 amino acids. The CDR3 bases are TGTGCCAGCAGCTTCGGGCTAAACCAAGAGACCCAGTACTTC. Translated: CASSFGLNQETQYF.

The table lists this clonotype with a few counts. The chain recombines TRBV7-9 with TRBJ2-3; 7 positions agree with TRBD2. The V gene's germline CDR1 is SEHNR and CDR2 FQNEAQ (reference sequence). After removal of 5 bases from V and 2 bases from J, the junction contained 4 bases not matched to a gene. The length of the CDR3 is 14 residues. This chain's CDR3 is CASSGGDYTDTQYF. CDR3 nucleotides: TGTGCCAGCAGCGGGGGGGACTACACAGATACGCAGTATTTT.